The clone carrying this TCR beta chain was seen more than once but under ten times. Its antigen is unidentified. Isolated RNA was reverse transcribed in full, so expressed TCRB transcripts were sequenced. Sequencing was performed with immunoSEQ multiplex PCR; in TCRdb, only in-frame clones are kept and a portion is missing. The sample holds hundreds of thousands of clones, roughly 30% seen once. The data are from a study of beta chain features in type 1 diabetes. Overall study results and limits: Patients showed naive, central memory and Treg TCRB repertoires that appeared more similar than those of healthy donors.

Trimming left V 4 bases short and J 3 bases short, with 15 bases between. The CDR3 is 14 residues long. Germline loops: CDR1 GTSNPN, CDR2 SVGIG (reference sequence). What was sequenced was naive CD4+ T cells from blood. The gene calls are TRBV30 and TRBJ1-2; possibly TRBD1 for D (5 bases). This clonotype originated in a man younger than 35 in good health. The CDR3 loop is CAWNGNGGDYGYTF. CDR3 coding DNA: TGTGCCTGGAACGGGAACGGAGGGGACTATGGCTACACCTTC.